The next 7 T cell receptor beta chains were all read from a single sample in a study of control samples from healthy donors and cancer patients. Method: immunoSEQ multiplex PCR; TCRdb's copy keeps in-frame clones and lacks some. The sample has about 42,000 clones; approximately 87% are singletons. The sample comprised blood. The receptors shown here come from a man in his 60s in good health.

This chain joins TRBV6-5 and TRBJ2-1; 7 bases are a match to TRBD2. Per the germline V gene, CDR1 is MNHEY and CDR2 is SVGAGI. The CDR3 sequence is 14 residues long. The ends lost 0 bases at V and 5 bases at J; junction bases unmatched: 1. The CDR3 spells CASSYSSGNNEQFF. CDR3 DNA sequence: TGTGCCAGCAGTTACTCGAGCGGGAACAATGAGCAGTTCTTC.

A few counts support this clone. The CDR3 sequence is CASSQSAGSNQPQHF. The CDR3 DNA follows: TGTGCCAGCAGCCAATCGGCGGGGAGCAATCAGCCCCAGCATTTT. The chain combines TRBV3-1 (or the pseudogene TRBV3-2) with TRBJ1-5; no definite D call. CDR3 size: 15 residues. CDR1 is LGHDT and CDR2 is YNNKEL in the germline V gene (reference sequence). Trimming stripped 2 bases from V and 1 base from J, with 9 bases between.

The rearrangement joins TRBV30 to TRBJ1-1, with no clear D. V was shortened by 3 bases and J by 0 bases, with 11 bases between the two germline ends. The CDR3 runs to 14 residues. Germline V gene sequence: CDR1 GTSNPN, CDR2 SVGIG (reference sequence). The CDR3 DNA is TGTGCCTGGAGCAGTGTGCGGGTGAACACTGAAGCTTTCTTT. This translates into CAWSSVRVNTEAFF.

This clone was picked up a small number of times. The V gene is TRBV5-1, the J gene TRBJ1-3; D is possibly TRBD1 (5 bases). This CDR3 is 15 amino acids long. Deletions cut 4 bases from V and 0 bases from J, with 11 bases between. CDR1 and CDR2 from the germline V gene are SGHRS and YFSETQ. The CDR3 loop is CASSGGEFSGNTIYF. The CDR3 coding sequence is TGCGCCAGCAGCGGAGGGGAGTTCTCTGGAAACACCATATATTTT.

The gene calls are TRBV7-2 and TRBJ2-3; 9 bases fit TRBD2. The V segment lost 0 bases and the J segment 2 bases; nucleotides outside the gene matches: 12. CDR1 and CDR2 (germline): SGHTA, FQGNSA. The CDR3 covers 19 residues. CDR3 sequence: CASSLAPPRAGGNTDTQYF. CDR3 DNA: TGTGCCAGCAGCTTAGCCCCCCCCCGGGCGGGGGGGAACACAGATACGCAGTATTTT. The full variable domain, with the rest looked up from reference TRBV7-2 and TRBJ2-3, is GAGVSQSPSNKVTEKGKDVELRCDPISGHTALYWYRQSLGQGLEFLIYFQGNSAPDKSGLPSDRFSAERTGGSVSTLTIQRTQQEDSAVYLCASSLAPPRAGGNTDTQYFGPGTRLTVL.

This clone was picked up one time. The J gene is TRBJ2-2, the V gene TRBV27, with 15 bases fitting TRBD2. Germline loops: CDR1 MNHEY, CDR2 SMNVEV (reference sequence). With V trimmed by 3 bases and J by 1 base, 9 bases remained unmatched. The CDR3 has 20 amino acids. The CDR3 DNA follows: TGTGCCAGCAGTTTCCCGGGACTAGCGGGAGGCCCTAAGAACACCGGGGAGCTGTTTTTT. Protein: CASSFPGLAGGPKNTGELFF.

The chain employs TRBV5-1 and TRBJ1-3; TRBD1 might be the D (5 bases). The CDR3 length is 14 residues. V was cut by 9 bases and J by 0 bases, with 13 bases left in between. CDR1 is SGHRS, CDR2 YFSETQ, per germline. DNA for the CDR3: TGCGCCACCCGACAGAGCCCCTCTGGAAACACCATATATTTT. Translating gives CATRQSPSGNTIYF.